The 32 T cell receptor beta chains below were found in one sample sequenced in a study of T cells in tumors after PD-1 blockade. Data came from immunoSEQ multiplex PCR; TCRdb stores just in-frame clones and leaves some out. The sample lists nearly 25,000 clones; roughly four fifths were seen once. The source material was PBMCs, sampled after anti-PD-1 treatment. These receptors all stem from a human donor with basal cell carcinoma.

The chain uses TRBV5-1 and TRBJ2-5; 7 bases line up with TRBD2. Germline values: CDR1 SGHRS, CDR2 YFSETQ. V lost 3 bases and J lost 4; bases outside the gene matches: 0. The CDR3 sequence is 12 residues long. The CDR3 here is CASSSGGETQYF. The CDR3 DNA follows: TGCGCCAGCAGCTCGGGGGGAGAGACCCAGTACTTC.

V is TRBV5-4 and J is TRBJ1-1; 11 bases map to TRBD1. Germline V gene sequence: CDR1 SGHNT, CDR2 YYREEE (reference sequence). V gave up 4 bases and J gave up 0 bases; unmatched junction bases: 8. This CDR3 spans 17 amino acids. The CDR3 loop is CASSRGWTGGLNTEAFF. The DNA for the CDR3 is TGTGCCAGCAGCCGGGGGTGGACAGGGGGCTTGAACACTGAAGCTTTCTTT.

The gene calls are TRBV3-1 (or the pseudogene TRBV3-2) and TRBJ2-1; 9 nucleotides align to TRBD2. Germline V gene lookup returns CDR1 LGHDT and CDR2 YNNKEL (reference sequence). This CDR3 comprises 16 residues. Losses at the gene ends were 4 bases for V and 5 bases for J; bases not matched to a gene: 9. CDR3 nucleotide sequence: TGTGCCAGCAGCCCCCTAGGCGGGGGGGTACACAATGAGCAGTTCTTC. It is translated as CASSPLGGGVHNEQFF.

This clone has only a few counts. This chain joins TRBV11-2 and TRBJ2-2; 7 bases align to TRBD2. The V gene's germline CDR1 is SGHAT and CDR2 FQNNGV. The CDR3 is 18 amino acids. V lost 1 base and J lost 1; bases outside the gene matches: 9. Here the CDR3 reads CASSLVLGGGGNTGELFF. The CDR3 bases are TGTGCCAGCAGCTTAGTATTAGGTGGCGGGGGGAACACCGGGGAGCTGTTTTTT.

The CDR3 sequence is CASSLGKRRASNQPQHF. CDR3 nucleotide sequence: TGTGCCAGCAGCTTGGGTAAACGTAGGGCTAGCAATCAGCCCCAGCATTTT. The genes are TRBV5-8 and TRBJ1-5; D is undetermined. With 0 bases removed from V and 0 bases from J, the gap between germline ends came to 13 bases. Per the germline V gene, CDR1 is SGHTS and CDR2 is YDEGEE. This CDR3 has 17 amino acids.

This chain connects TRBV5-8 to TRBJ1-2; D is ambiguous. The ends were cut back, 1 base at V and 2 bases at J, with 12 bases in the middle. The CDR3 totals 15 residues. The germline CDR1 and CDR2 sequences are SGHTS and YDEGEE. The CDR3, as DNA: TGTGCCAGCAGCTTGAGAAGCGGGAGAAACTATGGCTACACCTTC. Residues: CASSLRSGRNYGYTF.

The J gene is TRBJ1-1, the V gene TRBV7-3; D ambiguous. CDR1 is SGHTA and CDR2 is FQGTGA in the germline V gene. The CDR3 consists of 16 residues. The V and J ends lost 0 bases and 0 bases respectively, with 11 bases between them. In DNA form, the CDR3 reads TGTGCCAGCAGCTTAACCCCCTACAGCTTGAACACTGAAGCTTTCTTT. Its translation: CASSLTPYSLNTEAFF.

J is TRBJ2-7 and V is TRBV7-2; 15 bases line up with TRBD2. The CDR3 has 17 residues. Germline V gene lookup returns CDR1 SGHTA and CDR2 FQGNSA. Trimming took 5 bases from V and 2 from J; bases not matched to a gene: 7. CDR3 in DNA: TGTGCCAGCAGCGCCCTCCGGACTAGCGGGGGGGCCTACGAGCAGTACTTC. Amino acids: CASSALRTSGGAYEQYF.

The rearrangement links TRBV18 to TRBJ2-1; D uncertain. With 2 bases removed from V and 0 bases from J, the gap between germline ends came to 14 bases. The germline CDR1 and CDR2 sequences are KGHSH and LQKENI. The CDR3 runs to 17 residues. The CDR3 DNA is TGTGCCAGCTCACCAGTGGTAGGCGCGGCCTCCTACAATGAGCAGTTCTTC. Encoded protein: CASSPVVGAASYNEQFF.

This clone was picked up a small number of times. V gene TRBV28 combines with J gene TRBJ1-1; D uncertain. The CDR3 contains 17 residues. Germline V lookup: CDR1 MDHEN, CDR2 SYDVKM. The ends were cut back, 8 bases at V and 3 bases at J, with 25 bases in the middle. The CDR3: CASPAPGVAGRDTEAFF. DNA of the CDR3: TGTGCCAGCCCCGCGCCTGGGGTCGCCGGGAGGGACACTGAAGCTTTCTTT.

As regards this clone: The junction shows a germline mismatch at one end, possibly a read error. V gene TRBV27 combines with J gene TRBJ2-1; the D is unclear. Germline-derived CDR1 and CDR2 are MNHEY and SMNVEV (reference sequence). The CDR3 spans 15 residues. The CDR3 here is CASSDWSSSYNKQFF. The CDR3, as DNA: TGTGCCAGCAGTGACTGGTCGAGCTCCTACAATAAGCAGTTCTTC.

The rearrangement uses TRBV12-3 or TRBV12-4 and TRBJ1-5, with D perhaps TRBD1 (5 bases). CDR3 size: 13 residues. V shed 4 bases and J shed 7 bases, with 11 bases lying between them. The CDR3 DNA reads TGTGCCAGCAGTTCCAGGGCGATACAGCCCCAGCATTTT. Protein: CASSSRAIQPQHF.

The chain recombines TRBV2 with TRBJ1-4; D unresolved. Trimming cost V 5 bases and J 4 bases, with 20 bases left between them. The CDR3 spans 17 residues. Germline V CDR1 and CDR2: SNHLY, FYNNEI. CDR3 sequence reads: CASSLETAGLLNEKLFF. The CDR3 coding sequence is TGTGCCAGCAGTCTTGAGACGGCCGGATTACTTAATGAAAAACTGTTTTTT.

The chain links TRBV12-3 or TRBV12-4 to TRBJ1-1; D is possibly TRBD1 (6 bases). The V gene lost 6 bases and the J gene lost 4 bases, with 12 bases spanning the gap. The CDR3 sequence is 13 residues long. CDR3 in DNA: TGTGCCAGCAGAAATGAGGGGGGCACTGAAGCTTTCTTT. It specifies CASRNEGGTEAFF.

The chain recombines TRBV19 with TRBJ1-1; D gene ambiguous. Germline CDR1 LNHDA, CDR2 SQIVND (reference sequence). V shed 5 bases and J shed 4 bases, with 11 bases lying between them. The CDR3 contains 13 residues. DNA for the CDR3: TGTGCCAGTAGTTACACGGTGAGCACTGAAGCTTTCTTT. This codes for CASSYTVSTEAFF.

This chain connects TRBV5-6 to TRBJ1-6; D is ambiguous. Trimming took 1 base from V and 9 from J, leaving 14 bases between them. Germline V gene lookup returns CDR1 SGHDT and CDR2 YYEEEE. The CDR3 sequence is 15 residues long. In nucleotides, the CDR3 is TGTGCCAGCAGCTTGAGAACAGCCTGGGGTTCACCCCTCCACTTT. It encodes CASSLRTAWGSPLHF.

The V and J genes are TRBV7-9 and TRBJ2-1, with D maybe TRBD2 (6 bases). With 2 bases removed from V and 4 bases from J, the gap between germline ends came to 15 bases. CDR3 length: 16 residues. Germline V CDR1 and CDR2: SEHNR, FQNEAQ (reference sequence). The CDR3 loop is CASSLSGLLLYNEQFF. The CDR3 DNA reads TGTGCCAGCAGCTTATCGGGACTTCTTCTATACAATGAGCAGTTCTTC.

V usage is TRBV4-1 and J usage is TRBJ1-3; TRBD1 matches 7 bases. There are 21 residues in the CDR3. CDR1 is MGHRA, CDR2 YSYEKL, per germline. Losses at the gene ends were 1 base for V and 1 base for J; bases not matched to a gene: 19. In DNA form, the CDR3 reads TGCGCCAGCAGCCAAGTTCAGGGTAAACAGGGGATGCTTTTGTCTGGAAACACCATATATTTT. Its translation: CASSQVQGKQGMLLSGNTIYF.

This chain links TRBV7-3 with TRBJ2-1; D perhaps matches TRBD1 (5 bases). Germline CDR1 is SGHTA and CDR2 is FQGTGA. CDR3 size: 14 residues. V was clipped by 3 bases and J by 4 bases, with 10 bases between them. CDR3 nucleotide sequence: TGTGCCAGCAGCTTTCAAGGGGTTTACAATGAGCAGTTCTTC. It is translated as CASSFQGVYNEQFF.

The chain employs TRBV3-1 (or the pseudogene TRBV3-2) and TRBJ2-7, with D possibly matching TRBD2 (6 bases). The V gene's germline CDR1 is LGHDT and CDR2 YNNKEL (reference sequence). The V end lost 1 base, the J end lost 2 bases, and 15 bases lay between the germline ends. The CDR3 has 16 amino acids. Here the CDR3 reads CASSQANWGGTYEQYF. In DNA, the CDR3 is TGTGCCAGCAGCCAAGCAAATTGGGGCGGGACCTACGAGCAGTACTTC.

The chain is built from TRBV30 and TRBJ1-3; D not resolved. Germline V gives CDR1 GTSNPN, CDR2 SVGIG (reference sequence). V was clipped by 3 bases and J by 4 bases, with 10 bases between them. The CDR3 has 13 residues. CDR3 in amino acids: CAWSGSFGNTIYF. DNA for the CDR3: TGTGCCTGGAGCGGGTCCTTCGGAAACACCATATATTTT.

The CDR3 coding sequence is TGTGCCAGCAGTTTATTCCCTCGGGACAGGGGTCGTGGCTACACCTTC. The encoded protein is CASSLFPRDRGRGYTF. The rearrangement uses TRBV27 and TRBJ1-2, with 10 bases lining up with TRBD1. CDR1 is MNHEY, CDR2 SMNVEV, per germline (reference sequence). J lost 7 bases, V lost 1 base, and 9 bases had no gene match. CDR3 length: 16 residues.

V usage is TRBV7-9 and J usage is TRBJ1-2; D gene uncertain. Germline lookup yields CDR1 SEHNR and CDR2 FQNEAQ (reference sequence). This CDR3 has 14 residues. Trimming cost V 3 bases and J 3 bases, with 11 bases left between them. CDR3 DNA: TGTGCCAGCAGCTTCGAAACAGCGTACTATGGCTACACCTTC. This codes for CASSFETAYYGYTF. The full variable domain, completed using reference TRBV7-9 and TRBJ1-2, is DTGVSQNPRHKITKRGQNVTFRCDPISEHNRLYWYRQTLGQGPEFLTYFQNEAQLEKSRLLSDRFSAERPKGSFSTLEIQRTEQGDSAMYLCASSFETAYYGYTFGSGTRLTVV.

The J gene is TRBJ2-3, the V gene TRBV5-4; 8 nucleotides match TRBD2. Trimming removed 1 base from V and 1 base from J; junction bases left unmatched: 5. CDR1 and CDR2 from the germline V gene are SGHNT and YYREEE (reference sequence). This CDR3 has 16 residues. In DNA form, the CDR3 reads TGTGCCAGCAGCTTGTACACGGGGGGGGGCACAGATACGCAGTATTTT. Translation gives CASSLYTGGGTDTQYF.

The table lists this clone with a count of one. An end of the junction does not agree with germline; a read error may underlie this. The genes are TRBV7-7 and TRBJ2-5; 15 positions agree with TRBD2. The CDR3 covers 15 residues. In germline, CDR1 is SSHAT, CDR2 FNYEAQ (reference sequence). The CDR3 DNA reads as TGTGCTAGCAGCCCCGGGACTAGCGGGGGGTTTACCCAGTACTTC. Protein sequence: CASSPGTSGGFTQYF.

The rearrangement joins TRBV7-9 to TRBJ2-2; 9 bases agree with TRBD2. CDR3 length: 15 amino acids. The germline CDR1 and CDR2 sequences are SEHNR and FQNEAQ (reference sequence). V shed 5 bases, J shed 6 bases, and the junction held 7 bases outside the gene matches. The CDR3 bases are TGTGCCAGCAGCCCTCGGACTAGCGACGCCGGGGAGCTGTTTTTT. The encoded protein is CASSPRTSDAGELFF.

The chain employs TRBV2 and TRBJ1-1; D perhaps matches TRBD1 (6 bases). V was clipped by 6 bases and J by 8 bases, with 10 bases between them. The CDR3 loop spans 11 amino acids. Germline lookup yields CDR1 SNHLY and CDR2 FYNNEI. CDR3 DNA sequence: TGTGCCAGCAGCAGGACAGTCGAAGCTTTCTTT. Translating it yields CASSRTVEAFF.

The chain links TRBV30 to TRBJ2-5, with D possibly being TRBD2 (6 bases). The germline V gene has CDR1 GTSNPN and CDR2 SVGIG (reference sequence). V lost 3 bases to trimming and J lost 2 bases, with 13 bases between them. The CDR3 totals 14 residues. The CDR3 DNA follows: TGTGCCTGGAGCGATACCGCGGGGCAAGAGACCCAGTACTTC. Translation gives CAWSDTAGQETQYF.

The chain has TRBV12-3 or TRBV12-4 and TRBJ1-2; 8 positions match TRBD1. Trimming cost V 5 bases and J 8 bases; bases outside gene matches: 7. This CDR3 spans 13 amino acids. CDR3 DNA sequence: TGTGCCAGCAGTCGGACAGGGATATACGGCTACACCTTC. Its translation is CASSRTGIYGYTF.

The chain uses TRBV5-1 and TRBJ2-2, with no clear D. The CDR3 runs to 15 residues. Germline-derived CDR1 and CDR2 are SGHRS and YFSETQ. V was clipped by 2 bases and J by 0 bases, with 8 bases between them. Here the CDR3 reads CASSFGNPNTGELFF. In DNA, the CDR3 is TGCGCCAGCAGCTTCGGAAACCCGAACACCGGGGAGCTGTTTTTT.

This clone was observed a single time. The V call is TRBV29-1, the J call TRBJ2-1; D may be TRBD1 (6 bases). Per the germline V gene, CDR1 is SQVTM and CDR2 is ANQGSEA. The CDR3 consists of 13 residues. V was clipped by 5 bases and J by 7 bases, with 15 bases between them. For the CDR3, the DNA is TGCAGCGTTACACAGGGTGGAGGTAATGAGCAGTTCTTC. Translated, it gives CSVTQGGGNEQFF.

The V and J genes are TRBV19 and TRBJ1-5; weak D call: TRBD1 (5 bases). Germline CDR1 reads LNHDA; CDR2 reads SQIVND (reference sequence). V gave up 2 bases and J gave up 2 bases, with 10 bases separating them. CDR3 size: 15 residues. The CDR3: CASSISGTRNQPQHF. The CDR3 DNA follows: TGTGCCAGTAGTATATCAGGGACTCGCAATCAGCCCCAGCATTTT.